This TCR beta chain was sequenced in a study of blood T cell repertoires in COVID-19. At the level of the study: Researchers got acute and convalescent COVID-19 samples from the United States, Italy and Spain. T cells, B-cell-depleted T cells, or PBMCs supplied cDNA or gDNA.

Original data processing: Reference gene primer amplification in the assay estimated nucleated cell counts. TCRdb keeps only in-frame clones here, not all; method: immunoSEQ multiplex PCR. V and J calls and clone size are as listed in that table; D and trimming were resolved from the DNA. The sample lists roughly 260,000 clones, roughly 90% occurring once. Germline CDR1 reads MNHNS; CDR2 reads SASEGT. J lost 5 bases, V lost 3 bases, and 8 bases had no gene match. The CDR3 extends over 16 amino acids. The sample comprised peripheral blood. The sequence was obtained from a man in his 60s who had recovered from COVID-19. V is TRBV6-1 and J is TRBJ2-2; TRBD2 matches at 8 bases. The CDR3 coding sequence is TGTGCCAGCAGTGACCGAGCGGGGGCTTGGACCGGGGAGCTGTTTTTT. Its protein is CASSDRAGAWTGELFF.